These 24 T cell receptor beta chains share one sample of origin, sequenced in a study of tumor-infiltrating lymphocytes in localized non-small cell lung cancer. Clones were read by immunoSEQ multiplex PCR, and TCRdb kept only the in-frame ones, dropping some. The sample lists thousands of clones, approximately 71% seen once, with 14% in the top ten. Sequencing used lung tumor tissue. These receptors were obtained from a human donor with non-small cell lung cancer.

The chain recombines TRBV18 with TRBJ2-5; D remains unclear. The CDR3 extends over 12 amino acids. The ends were cut back, 3 bases at V and 1 base at J, with 3 bases in the middle. The V gene's germline CDR1 is KGHSH and CDR2 LQKENI. The CDR3 sequence: CASSPGQETQYF. DNA for the CDR3: TGTGCCAGCTCACCGGGCCAAGAGACCCAGTACTTC.

V is TRBV6-1 and J is TRBJ2-2; TRBD2 is a possible D gene (5 bases). This CDR3 contains 13 residues. V lost 10 bases, J lost 6 bases, and 15 bases lay in between. CDR1 is MNHNS and CDR2 is SASEGT in the germline V gene. The DNA of the CDR3 is TGTGCCACGACTAATCTCGTCGCCGGGGAGCTGTTTTTT. It yields the protein CATTNLVAGELFF.

The chain joins TRBV27 to TRBJ1-1, with D perhaps TRBD1 (6 bases). Between the trimmed V and J ends, which lost 3 bases and 7 bases, there was a span of 15 bases. The CDR3 is made up of 14 amino acids. The germline CDR1 and CDR2 sequences are MNHEY and SMNVEV (reference sequence). CDR3 sequence reads: CASSLQGPRGEAFF. For the CDR3, the DNA is TGTGCCAGCAGTTTGCAGGGGCCGAGGGGTGAAGCTTTCTTT.

The V call is TRBV2, the J call TRBJ2-2, with TRBD2 identical over 10 bases. V lost 3 bases, J lost 0 bases, and 7 bases stayed unmatched. The CDR3 consists of 18 residues. Germline V gives CDR1 SNHLY, CDR2 FYNNEI. The DNA of the CDR3 is TGTGCCAGCAGTGACGCTAGCGGGGGCTTATCGAACACCGGGGAGCTGTTTTTT. Amino acid sequence: CASSDASGGLSNTGELFF.

CDR3 nucleotides: TGTGCCAGCAGCTTATTGGCTAGCGGGGTGAACACCGGGGAGCTGTTTTTT. Amino acids: CASSLLASGVNTGELFF. The genes are TRBV7-9 and TRBJ2-2, with TRBD2 matching 9 bases. V was clipped by 2 bases and J by 1 base; unmatched bases: 5. The CDR3 runs 17 residues. Germline values: CDR1 SEHNR, CDR2 FQNEAQ (reference sequence).

This clone was detected only a few times. The rearrangement uses TRBV5-1 and TRBJ2-6, with TRBD1 identical over 7 bases. Germline CDR1 is SGHRS and CDR2 is YFSETQ. V shed 0 bases and J 1 base; nucleotides not matched to a gene: 4. The CDR3 spans 17 residues. In DNA, the CDR3 is TGCGCCAGCAGCTTGGGTGGGACAGTGTCTGGGGCCAACGTCCTGACTTTC. It yields the protein CASSLGGTVSGANVLTF.

In this sample, this clone turned up once. The chain recombines TRBV18 with TRBJ2-5, with D possibly matching TRBD2 (6 bases). This CDR3 region has 15 residues. Looked up from germline, CDR1 is KGHSH and CDR2 is LQKENI. The germline V and J ends were trimmed by 5 bases and 1 base, with 14 bases remaining between them. The DNA for the CDR3 is TGTGCCAGCTCATCTTTACCGGGACTCCAAGAGACCCAGTACTTC. Translating it yields CASSSLPGLQETQYF.

In its sample, this clone was seen once. The V and J genes are TRBV11-2 and TRBJ1-2, with TRBD1 as a possible D gene (5 bases). This CDR3 comprises 15 residues. Germline loops: CDR1 SGHAT, CDR2 FQNNGV. V was trimmed by 1 base and J by 1 base, leaving 10 bases between them. The CDR3: CASSLVSGVNYGYTF. The CDR3 bases are TGTGCCAGCAGCTTAGTTTCGGGGGTTAACTATGGCTACACCTTC.

The V call is TRBV5-1, the J call TRBJ2-1; 8 nucleotides align to TRBD1. From germline, CDR1 is SGHRS and CDR2 YFSETQ. CDR3 length: 16 amino acids. V shed 1 base and J 6 bases; nucleotides not matched to a gene: 9. For the CDR3, the DNA is TGCGCCAGCAGCTTGAATTGGGACAGGTTGGTCAATGAGCAGTTCTTC. Translating gives CASSLNWDRLVNEQFF.

The count of this clone is one. This chain uses TRBV6-1 with TRBJ1-2, with D possibly being TRBD1 (5 bases). There are 15 residues in the CDR3. Germline V CDR1 and CDR2: MNHNS, SASEGT. V was trimmed by 3 bases and J by 5 bases, leaving 16 bases between them. CDR3 DNA: TGTGCCAGCAGTGAGGGGGTAGGCAGGATATATGGCTACACCTTC. It translates to CASSEGVGRIYGYTF.

By share, this clone ranks as large. The J gene is TRBJ2-1, the V gene TRBV7-9; 12 nucleotides agree with TRBD2. The germline V gene encodes CDR1 SEHNR and CDR2 FQNEAQ (reference sequence). V trimming: 3 bases; J trimming: 12 bases; junction bases outside the gene matches: 9. The CDR3 has 15 amino acids. The CDR3 DNA follows: TGTGCCAGCAGCTTCGGGACTAGCGGGCCTAGGGGGCAGTTCTTC. This sequence encodes CASSFGTSGPRGQFF. The whole variable domain, filled in from reference TRBV7-9 and TRBJ2-1, reads DTGVSQNPRHKITKRGQNVTFRCDPISEHNRLYWYRQTLGQGPEFLTYFQNEAQLEKSRLLSDRFSAERPKGSFSTLEIQRTEQGDSAMYLCASSFGTSGPRGQFFGPGTRLTVL.

The chain carries TRBV7-2 and TRBJ2-1, with D perhaps matching TRBD2 (5 bases). With 1 base removed from V and 3 bases from J, the gap between germline ends came to 10 bases. The CDR3 spans 15 residues. Germline V gene data show CDR1 as SGHTA and CDR2 as FQGNSA. CDR3 sequence reads: CASSLELVSYNEQFF. DNA for the CDR3: TGTGCCAGCAGCTTAGAACTAGTAAGCTACAATGAGCAGTTCTTC.

V and J are TRBV4-2 and TRBJ1-5; D perhaps matches TRBD1 (5 bases). CDR3 size: 16 residues. The germline V gene encodes CDR1 LGHNA and CDR2 YNFKEQ. The V and J ends lost 1 base and 2 bases respectively, with 12 bases between them. As DNA, the CDR3 is TGTGCCAGCAGCCAAGCCTCAGGGCCTGGCAATCAGCCCCAGCATTTT. It yields the protein CASSQASGPGNQPQHF.

CDR3 loop: CASSRTGKSATNEKLFF. For the CDR3, the DNA is TGTGCCAGCTCACGGACAGGGAAATCAGCAACTAATGAAAAACTGTTTTTT. The chain carries TRBV18 and TRBJ1-4, with 8 nucleotides matching TRBD1. The CDR3 loop spans 17 amino acids. CDR1 is KGHSH and CDR2 is LQKENI in the germline V gene. The V segment lost 4 bases and the J segment 0 bases; nucleotides outside the gene matches: 7.

The chain combines TRBV6-6 with TRBJ2-2; the D is unclear. The CDR3 contains 13 residues. Germline assignment: CDR1 MNHNY and CDR2 SVGAGI (reference sequence). V was clipped by 0 bases and J by 9 bases, with 8 bases between them. The CDR3 spells CASSYSGGRELFF. The CDR3 DNA follows: TGTGCCAGCAGTTACTCGGGCGGAAGGGAGCTGTTTTTT.

V usage is TRBV7-9 and J usage is TRBJ2-1, with 7 nucleotides matching TRBD1. The CDR3 covers 14 residues. Per the germline V gene, CDR1 is SEHNR and CDR2 is FQNEAQ (reference sequence). Losses at the gene ends were 5 bases for V and 5 bases for J; bases not matched to a gene: 6. The CDR3 protein is CASSPRGRHNEQFF. The CDR3, as DNA: TGTGCCAGCAGCCCAAGGGGGCGCCACAATGAGCAGTTCTTC.

The chain links TRBV14 to TRBJ1-2; a possible D gene is TRBD1 (5 bases). The CDR3 runs to 15 residues. Trimming shortened V by 3 bases and J by 4 bases, and 15 bases separated the two germline ends. Germline assignment: CDR1 SGHDN and CDR2 FVKESK. The CDR3 coding sequence is TGTGCCAGCAGCCACATAGGGGAGACAGCCTATGGCTACACCTTC. Its translation: CASSHIGETAYGYTF. Complete variable domain (other parts from reference TRBV14 and TRBJ1-2): EAGVTQFPSHSVIEKGQTVTLRCDPISGHDNLYWYRRVMGKEIKFLLHFVKESKQDESGMPNNRFLAERTGGTYSTLKVQPAELEDSGVYFCASSHIGETAYGYTFGSGTRLTVV.

The rearrangement uses TRBV7-8 and TRBJ2-7; D call uncertain. The CDR3 has 14 residues. The ends were cut back, 2 bases at V and 5 bases at J, with 13 bases in the middle. From germline, CDR1 is SGHVS and CDR2 FQNEAQ. DNA for the CDR3: TGTGCCAGCAGCTTATACATCGACGGCCACGAGCAGTACTTC. Protein product: CASSLYIDGHEQYF.

The V call is TRBV4-3, the J call TRBJ2-3, with a possible D match to TRBD1 (5 bases). This CDR3 comprises 15 residues. From germline, CDR1 is LGHNA and CDR2 YSLEER. The ends were cut back, 0 bases at V and 0 bases at J, with 7 bases in the middle. This CDR3 is CASSQEDSSTDTQYF. Here the CDR3 DNA reads TGCGCCAGCAGCCAAGAAGACAGTAGCACAGATACGCAGTATTTT.

The J gene is TRBJ2-5, the V gene TRBV18, with 9 bases identical to TRBD1. V was clipped by 4 bases and J by 5 bases; unmatched bases: 8. The CDR3 loop spans 15 amino acids. Germline loops: CDR1 KGHSH, CDR2 LQKENI. The CDR3 reads CASSLPGQGMETQYF. The CDR3 DNA sequence: TGTGCCAGCTCACTACCGGGACAGGGAATGGAGACCCAGTACTTC.

This chain links TRBV28 with TRBJ2-7; a weak D match, TRBD2 (6 bases). The V gene lost 8 bases and the J gene lost 0 bases, with 14 bases spanning the gap. Germline-derived CDR1 and CDR2 are MDHEN and SYDVKM. This CDR3 is 14 amino acids long. The CDR3 DNA follows: TGTGCCAGCGCCCGGGGGTACCGCTCCTACGAGCAGTACTTC. This encodes CASARGYRSYEQYF.

By share, this clone counts as large. In DNA form, the CDR3 reads TGTGCCAGCAGCTTGGGACACGGCACAGATACGCAGTATTTT. Protein sequence: CASSLGHGTDTQYF. The chain couples TRBV5-4 to TRBJ2-3; D uncertain. V lost 0 bases, J lost 1 base, and 6 bases lay in between. This CDR3 is built from 14 residues. Per the germline V gene, CDR1 is SGHNT and CDR2 is YYREEE (reference sequence).

The rearrangement uses TRBV20-1 and TRBJ2-5; D unresolved. Trimming removed 5 bases at V and 12 bases at J, with 7 bases between. The CDR3 has 8 residues. The germline V gene has CDR1 DFQATT and CDR2 SNEGSKA (reference sequence). Written as DNA, the CDR3 is TGCAGTGCTCCCCCGGAGTACTTC. Amino acid sequence: CSAPPEYF.

This chain joins TRBV11-2 and TRBJ2-7, with 10 bases identical to TRBD2. This CDR3 is built from 15 residues. V shed 5 bases and J 7 bases; nucleotides not matched to a gene: 11. Germline V CDR1 and CDR2: SGHAT, FQNNGV. In DNA, the CDR3 is TGTGCCAGCAGCCCCAGCGGGAGGGGTTACTCGGAGCAGTACTTC. It codes for CASSPSGRGYSEQYF.